Shown below are 27 T cell receptor beta chains from a single sample sequenced in a study of molecular identifiers for immune sequencing clone quantification. TCRdb reprocessed the PCR reads via MiXCR and lists one record per CDR3 protein. Of about 640,000 distinct CDR3 sequences detected, just under 20% appear once; the ten largest clones hold 0.7% to 1%. The sequencing sample was made of naive CD8+ T cells from blood, with Jurkat cell RNA spiked in. Subset given: FACS-sorted CD8+CD4-CCR7+CD45RA+ naive T cells. The receptor source for this set is a human donor in good health. Some libraries in this study had Jurkat cell RNA spiked in.

Remarks on this clonotype: A much larger clone lies a single base off, so this may be a read error. The CDR3 protein is CAWTSGYEQCF. The DNA for the CDR3 is TGTGCCTGGACTAGCGGTTACGAGCAGTGCTTC. The chain is built from TRBV30 and TRBJ2-7, with 7 bases aligning to TRBD2. CDR1 and CDR2 (germline): GTSNPN, SVGIG (reference sequence). The CDR3 spans 11 residues.

The chain is built from TRBV28 and TRBJ2-2; a possible D gene is TRBD1 (6 bases). CDR1 and CDR2 from the germline V gene are MDHEN and SYDVKM. The V and J ends lost 1 base and 4 bases respectively, with 16 bases between them. The CDR3 length is 17 residues. CDR3 residues: CASSLSGQREITGELFF. The CDR3 nucleotides are TGTGCCAGCAGTTTATCCGGACAGAGAGAAATCACCGGGGAGCTGTTTTTT.

This clonotype appeared many times. The junction departs from germline at one end; a sequencing error may be responsible. The J gene is TRBJ2-1, the V gene TRBV7-2, with 12 bases matching TRBD2. Germline V gene lookup returns CDR1 SGHTA and CDR2 FQGNSA. This CDR3 has 14 residues. CDR3 loop: CASRPLAGGPMKLF. The CDR3 DNA follows: TGTGCCAGCAGACCACTAGCGGGGGGCCCAATGAAACTCTTC.

This clonotype was recorded at least ten times. This rearrangement joins TRBV12-3 or TRBV12-4 to TRBJ2-3; 8 nucleotides agree with TRBD2. Trimming at V came to 10 bases and at J to 2 bases, leaving 8 bases not matched to a gene. The CDR3 covers 14 residues. CDR3 coding DNA: TGTGCCACCGGTACTAGCGGACTCACAGATACGCAGTATTTT. This sequence encodes CATGTSGLTDTQYF.

This chain links TRBV19 with TRBJ1-5; tentative D call: TRBD1 (5 bases). Germline V lookup: CDR1 LNHDA, CDR2 SQIVND (reference sequence). V dropped 7 bases and J dropped 1 base, with 14 bases sitting between them. This CDR3 has 15 residues. This CDR3 is CASTPTGSSNQPQHF. CDR3 bases: TGTGCCAGTACACCCACAGGTTCCAGCAATCAGCCCCAGCATTTT.

As concerns this clonotype: Given a much more abundant clone one base away, this may be a read error. In this CDR3 the conserved last residue, phenylalanine or tryptophan, is missing, so a read error is likely. The chain recombines TRBV3-1 with TRBJ2-3; possible D gene TRBD2, 5 bases. Germline V gene lookup returns CDR1 LGHDT and CDR2 YNNKEL (reference sequence). Trimming took off 4 bases at V and 0 bases at J, with 11 bases between the two ends. The CDR3 is made up of 15 amino acids. The CDR3 sequence: CASSPLAPSTDTQYL. The CDR3 DNA reads as TGTGCCAGCAGCCCCCTAGCCCCGAGCACAGATACGCAGTATCTT.

This clonotype occurred many times. This chain joins TRBV10-3 and TRBJ2-7, with TRBD1 as a possible D gene (5 bases). Trimming removed 0 bases from V and 5 bases from J, with 11 bases in between. Germline V gene lookup returns CDR1 ENHRY and CDR2 SYGVKD. The CDR3 loop spans 14 amino acids. The CDR3 protein is CAISESRQNHEQYF. The CDR3 coding sequence is TGTGCCATCAGTGAGTCTAGACAGAACCACGAGCAGTACTTC.

The sample holds many counts of this clonotype. J is TRBJ1-1 and V is TRBV19, with a tentative D call TRBD1 (5 bases). Trimming took 1 base from V and 4 from J, leaving 13 bases between them. The CDR3 consists of 15 residues. CDR1 is LNHDA and CDR2 is SQIVND in the germline V gene (reference sequence). The CDR3 reads CASSIAQGGGTEAFF. The CDR3 DNA reads TGTGCCAGTAGTATAGCCCAGGGAGGAGGCACTGAAGCTTTCTTT.

Turning to this clonotype: One base away lies a much larger clone, so this may be a sequencing read error. The V call is TRBV7-3, the J call TRBJ2-3; D tentatively reads TRBD1 or TRBD2 (5 bases each). CDR1 and CDR2 from the germline V gene are SGHTA and FQGTGA. Trimming removed 2 bases from V and 2 bases from J, with 14 bases in between. The CDR3 contains 16 residues. The CDR3 DNA reads TGTGCCAGCAGCTTAGATAGTGGGGGAGTCACAGATACGCAGTATTTT. The encoded protein is CASSLDSGGVTDTQYF.

This clonotype occurred a few times. The chain couples TRBV3-1 to TRBJ2-7; 9 positions match TRBD1. The V gene's germline CDR1 is LGHDT and CDR2 YNNKEL (reference sequence). V trimming: 3 bases; J trimming: 2 bases; junction bases outside the gene matches: 8. The CDR3 consists of 16 residues. CDR3 protein: CASSQAGTGRTYEQYF. The CDR3 nucleotides are TGTGCCAGCAGCCAGGCAGGGACAGGGCGGACCTACGAGCAGTACTTC.

This clonotype was counted between two and nine times. The rearrangement joins TRBV28 to TRBJ2-7; possible D gene TRBD1, 5 bases. Trimming left V 2 bases short and J 3 bases short, with 11 bases between. Germline assignment: CDR1 MDHEN and CDR2 SYDVKM. CDR3 length: 14 residues. The CDR3 DNA follows: TGTGCCAGCAGTTTAACCCAGGGAAACTACGAGCAGTACTTC. It encodes CASSLTQGNYEQYF.

The table lists this clonotype with a count of one. This may stem from a read error, because a much larger clone lies one nucleotide away. The chain has TRBV4-3 and TRBJ2-5, with 9 bases identical to TRBD2. The CDR3 runs to 17 residues. The germline V gene has CDR1 LGHNA and CDR2 YSLEER. The CDR3 here is CARSQSLLAGYQETQYF. In DNA form, the CDR3 reads TGCGCCCGCAGCCAAAGTCTCCTAGCGGGGTATCAAGAGACCCAGTACTTC.

This clonotype was observed a handful of times. The V gene is TRBV5-6, the J gene TRBJ2-1, with 12 bases lining up with TRBD2. Germline lookup yields CDR1 SGHDT and CDR2 YYEEEE. CDR3 size: 18 residues. The junction had 9 bases not matched to a gene; V was cut back by 5 bases and J by 0 bases. CDR3 nucleotides: TGTGCCAGCAGGCCGGGACTAGCGGGCACAAGCTCCTACAATGAGCAGTTCTTC. The encoded protein is CASRPGLAGTSSYNEQFF.

This clonotype was seen more than once but under ten times. V gene TRBV7-9 combines with J gene TRBJ2-7; 10 nucleotides align to TRBD2. The V and J ends lost 1 base and 2 bases, in that order; junction bases with no gene match: 8. Germline values: CDR1 SEHNR, CDR2 FQNEAQ (reference sequence). CDR3 size: 17 residues. In DNA, the CDR3 is TGTGCCAGCAGCTTAGGGCTAGCGGGAGAGGGGGCCTACGAGCAGTACTTC. Residues: CASSLGLAGEGAYEQYF.

Turning to this clonotype: Since a much larger clone is just one base distant, this may be a read error. This rearrangement joins TRBV29-1 to TRBJ2-7; D possibly uses TRBD1 or TRBD2 (5 bases each). CDR3 size: 13 residues. Germline V lookup: CDR1 SQVTM, CDR2 ANQGSEA. Deletions cut 6 bases from V and 4 bases from J, with 16 bases between. CDR3 in DNA: TGCAGCGTGACAGCGGAGACTCTGTACGAGCAGTACTTC. This encodes CSVTAETLYEQYF.

This clonotype has just one count. The chain links TRBV7-6 to TRBJ1-3; D might be TRBD1 (5 bases). The CDR3 runs to 16 residues. The V and J ends lost 8 bases and 0 bases respectively, with 17 bases between them. CDR1 and CDR2 (germline): SGHVS, FNYEAQ. The CDR3 sequence: CASGGVQGDSGNTIYF. CDR3 coding DNA: TGTGCCAGCGGTGGTGTCCAGGGAGACTCTGGAAACACCATATATTTT.

As to this clonotype: Possible read error: a much larger clone is one base away. The rearrangement joins TRBV4-1 to TRBJ2-2; D possibly uses TRBD1 or TRBD2 (5 bases each). The V gene's germline CDR1 is MGHRA and CDR2 YSYEKL. The V gene lost 0 bases and the J gene lost 16 bases, with 24 bases spanning the gap. The CDR3 has 16 residues. CDR3 in DNA: TGCGCCAGCAGCCAAGATAGCAAGGGGAACACCGGGAAGCCGTTTTTT. Its translation is CASSQDSKGNTGKPFF.

Of note for this clonotype: This may be a read error: a much more frequent sequence differs by one nucleotide. The V gene is TRBV7-9, the J gene TRBJ2-7; either TRBD1 or TRBD2 may supply D (7 bases each). Per the germline V gene, CDR1 is SEHNR and CDR2 is FQNEAQ (reference sequence). V was clipped by 4 bases and J by 6 bases, with 22 bases between them. The CDR3 sequence is 16 residues long. The CDR3 reads CASSSGGEALLFEQYF. The CDR3 bases are TGTGCCAGCAGCTCAGGGGGGGAGGCCTTACTCTTCGAGCAGTACTTC.

This clonotype came up many times. V usage is TRBV28 and J usage is TRBJ2-7, with TRBD1 as a possible D gene (5 bases). The CDR3 is 15 amino acids. With 4 bases removed from V and 3 bases from J, the gap between germline ends came to 16 bases. Germline V lookup: CDR1 MDHEN, CDR2 SYDVKM. The CDR3 protein is CASSSSLGLSYEQYF. The CDR3 DNA sequence: TGTGCCAGCAGTTCATCTCTGGGGCTCAGCTACGAGCAGTACTTC.

Concerning this clonotype: This could be a read error, since a much larger clone is one nucleotide away. V is TRBV4-3 and J is TRBJ2-1, with 12 bases matching TRBD2. The germline V gene encodes CDR1 LGHNA and CDR2 YSLEER. CDR3 size: 15 residues. CDR3 nucleotide sequence: TGCGCCAGCAGCCCCGGGACTAGCGGGTCCAATGAGCGGTTCTTC. It specifies CASSPGTSGSNERFF.

V is TRBV29-1 and J is TRBJ2-1, with TRBD1 matching over 7 bases. The CDR3 contains 13 residues. The V segment lost 7 bases and the J segment 4 bases; nucleotides outside the gene matches: 7. The V gene's germline CDR1 is SQVTM and CDR2 ANQGSEA. The CDR3 loop reads CSARGTAYNEQFF. CDR3 nucleotides: TGCAGCGCGAGGGGGACAGCGTACAATGAGCAGTTCTTC.

At least ten counts were recorded for this clonotype. V is TRBV6-6 and J is TRBJ2-7; D is unresolved. Trimming took 6 bases from V and 0 from J, leaving 12 bases between them. CDR3 length: 14 amino acids. Germline lookup yields CDR1 MNHNY and CDR2 SVGAGI (reference sequence). CDR3 loop: CASSAVYSSYEQYF. The CDR3 DNA reads TGTGCCAGCAGCGCAGTCTACAGCTCCTACGAGCAGTACTTC.

The sample holds one count of this clonotype. This chain uses TRBV30 with TRBJ1-2, with D unclear. The V end was cut by 0 bases, the J end by 5 bases, with 10 bases between. This CDR3 comprises 13 residues. CDR1 is GTSNPN, CDR2 SVGIG, per germline (reference sequence). The CDR3 DNA is TGTGCCTGGAGTGTTGGTCGGGCGTATGGCTACACCTTC. The encoded protein is CAWSVGRAYGYTF.

The table lists this clonotype with many counts. The chain couples TRBV9 to TRBJ1-1; D uncertain. The V gene lost 0 bases and the J gene lost 8 bases, with 11 bases spanning the gap. This CDR3 is 13 amino acids long. Per germline, CDR1 SGDLS and CDR2 YYNGEE. CDR3 DNA: TGTGCCAGCAGCGTAGGTGGATTAGGAGAAGCTTTCTTT. Translating gives CASSVGGLGEAFF.

A remark on this clonotype: The junction shows a germline mismatch at one end, possibly a read error. The rearrangement links TRBV5-1 to TRBJ2-5, with D unclear. The CDR3 runs to 15 residues. Looked up from germline, CDR1 is SGHRS and CDR2 is YFSETQ. This CDR3 is CASSFGRKSQGTQYF. The DNA of the CDR3 is TGCGCCAGCAGCTTTGGCCGGAAGTCCCAAGGGACCCAGTACTTC.

With respect to this clonotype: This clone may be a read error of a much larger clone one base away. The rearrangement uses TRBV29-1 and TRBJ2-7; D is possibly TRBD2 (7 bases). Germline V CDR1 and CDR2: SQVTM, ANQGSEA. The germline V and J ends were trimmed by 5 bases and 2 bases, with 19 bases remaining between them. The length of the CDR3 is 15 residues. The CDR3 DNA follows: TGCAGCGTTCAAAGTTGGGGGGGGCTCCCCTACGAGCAGTACTTC. Translation: CSVQSWGGLPYEQYF.

This clonotype has only a few counts. The rearrangement joins TRBV27 to TRBJ2-1; 8 bases map to TRBD2. V lost 7 bases to trimming and J lost 7 bases; unmatched junction nucleotides: 18. This CDR3 contains 17 residues. Germline V gives CDR1 MNHEY, CDR2 SMNVEV (reference sequence). CDR3 nucleotide sequence: TGTGCCAGCAACTCCGTACAGGGTTTCGGCGGGAGGAATGAGCAGTTCTTC. Translation gives CASNSVQGFGGRNEQFF.